The source of this T cell receptor (beta chain) is a study of a mutant IDH1 vaccine in newly diagnosed glioma. Study-level information: The therapy given earlier, which was standard therapy, consisted of radiotherapy, temozolomide, or both, and most of the patients received both.

Regarding time point: week 35, safety follow-up. Doses consisted of 300 ug of mutant IDH1 20-mer peptide each, paired with topical imiquimod. For this clone: Its antigen is unidentified.

Germline values: CDR1 SGHAT, CDR2 FQDESV (reference sequence). Germline trimming cut 4 bases from V and 5 bases from J; bases unmatched to any gene: 5. The CDR3 consists of 14 residues. Method: immunoSEQ multiplex PCR; TCRdb's copy keeps in-frame clones and lacks some. This sample has tens of thousands of clones; 80% to 85% occur once, and the top ten carry about 4.1%. This receptor was obtained from a man between 25 and 39 years old with glioma. This specimen was PBMCs, taken from a glioma patient whose treatment included an IDH1 peptide vaccine. The rearrangement links TRBV11-1 to TRBJ1-1; 9 nucleotides line up with TRBD1. The CDR3 nucleotides read TGTGCCAGCAGCTCAGGACAGGGGATTACTGAAGCTTTCTTT. This translates into CASSSGQGITEAFF.